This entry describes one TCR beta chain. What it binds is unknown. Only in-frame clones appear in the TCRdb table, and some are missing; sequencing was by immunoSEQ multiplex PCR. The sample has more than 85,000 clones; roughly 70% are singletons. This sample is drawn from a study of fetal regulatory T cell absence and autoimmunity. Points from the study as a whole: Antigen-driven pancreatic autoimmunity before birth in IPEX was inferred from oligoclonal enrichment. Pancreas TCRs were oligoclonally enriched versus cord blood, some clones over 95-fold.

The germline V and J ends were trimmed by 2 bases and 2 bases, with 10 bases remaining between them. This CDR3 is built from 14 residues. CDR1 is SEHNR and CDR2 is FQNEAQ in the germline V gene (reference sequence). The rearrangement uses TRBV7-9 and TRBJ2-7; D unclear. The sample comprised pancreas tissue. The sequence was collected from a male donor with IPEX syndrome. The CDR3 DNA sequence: TGTGCCAGCAGCTTAAACAGACACCCCTACGAGCAGTACTTC. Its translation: CASSLNRHPYEQYF.